This T cell receptor beta chain stems from a study of blood T cell repertoires in COVID-19. At the level of the study: Acute and convalescent COVID-19 samples came from the United States, Italy and Spain. PBMCs, B-cell-depleted T cells, or T cells were the source of the cDNA or gDNA that made up the material.

TCRdb's copy holds only in-frame clones and misses some; the assay was immunoSEQ multiplex PCR. The sample lists more than 200,000 clones; around 88% were seen once. The CDR3 is 15 amino acids. V was shortened by 1 base and J by 10 bases, with 17 bases between the two germline ends. Germline V gene lookup returns CDR1 SGHTA and CDR2 FQGTGA. The chain employs TRBV7-3 and TRBJ2-1, with D unresolved. Sequencing was done on a sample of peripheral blood. This TCR came from a young man with active or convalescent COVID-19. The CDR3 loop is CASSLIGGDLLEQFF. CDR3 in DNA: TGTGCCAGCAGCTTAATAGGCGGTGACCTTTTAGAGCAGTTCTTC.